This T cell receptor (beta chain) was captured by sequencing in a study of blood T cell repertoires in COVID-19. The V gene's germline CDR1 is MNHEY and CDR2 SVGAGI. J lost 4 bases, V lost 6 bases, and 3 bases had no gene match. This CDR3 has 14 amino acids. This table comes from immunoSEQ multiplex PCR, and its TCRdb copy is limited to in-frame clones, with some not included. The sample comprises 97,000 or so clones, about nine tenths of which are singletons, and 4% to 5.5% rests with the top ten. Seattle patients were enrolled during active infection and followed longitudinally. Sequencing was done on a sample of peripheral blood. This chain joins TRBV6-5 and TRBJ1-5, with TRBD1 identical over 10 bases. The receptor's source is a woman in her forties or fifties with COVID-19, enrolled during active disease. The CDR3: CASRGQGFNQPQHF. In DNA, the CDR3 is TGTGCCAGCAGGGGACAGGGGTTTAATCAGCCCCAGCATTTT.